This T cell receptor beta chain emerged from a study of T-cell reconstitution after alpha-beta-depleted transplantation in children (dated by TCRdb to the mid-2010s). For context, the study as a whole: T-cell immune reconstitution after TCRalphabeta/CD19-depleted allogeneic hematopoietic cell transplantation in children was quantitatively tracked in the study by means of TCR repertoire profiling.

The receptor library was made with PCR. The data were produced on an Illumina HiSeq 2500. Molecular barcoding was employed in the preparation of TCR libraries, with unique molecular identifiers being used to normalize TCRbeta repertoire quantification. The public reads were run again by TCRdb, first through fastp at Q25 and then through MiXCR, and only productive beta chains were kept. Every distinct CDR3 protein forms one entry, paired with its most common genes and DNA. This sample is represented by a few hundred thousand distinct CDR3 sequences; roughly 44% of them were singletons. The top ten constitute 27% of the sample. Study-wide conclusions, independent of this receptor: In some patients, the high TCRbeta diversity seen at day 60 was put down to recipient T cells and intrathymic progenitors that had survived conditioning. Over the following months the frequencies of hyperexpanded clones went down, and after one year T-cell counts and TCRbeta diversity were mostly credited to newly produced T cells. Apparently early alphabetaT-cell count recovery about two months after transplant reportedly relied on only several hundred rapidly expanded clones derived from non-depleted graft cells.

Turning to this clonotype: Its target antigen remains unknown. Base qualities are missing; no much larger clone stands one base away.

Reading the label with the study, this specimen's treatment or condition is: allogeneic hematopoietic cell transplantation with graft depleted of TCRalphabeta T cells and CD19 B cells. Transplant recipients were children who received TCRalphabeta/CD19-depleted allogeneic hematopoietic cell grafts. There are 15 amino acids in the CDR3, from cysteine to phenylalanine inclusive. CDR3 DNA only is kept here, 45 bases in frame from base 1. A distance of 14 bases separates the germline ends of V and J, which lose 0 bases and 5 bases respectively. CDR1 SGHKS and CDR2 YYEKEE are derived from the germline V gene (reference sequence).

The material was PBMCs, obtained before TCRalphabeta/CD19-depleted stem cell transplant. The sequence came from a girl aged 2-10 years with aplastic anemia, due to receive a stem cell transplant. Recombination linked TRBV5-5 to TRBJ1-1; there is no confident call for the D gene. CDR3 sequence: CASSLGGPGETEAFF. In nucleotides, the sequence is TGTGCCAGCAGCTTGGGGGGTCCGGGAGAGACTGAAGCTTTCTTT. The reference TRBV5-5 and TRBJ1-1 proteins fill in what lies around the CDR3, so the full variable domain reads DAGVTQSPTHLIKTRGQQVTLRCSPISGHKSVSWYQQVLGQGPQFIFQYYEKEERGRGNFPDRFSARQFPNYSSELNVNALLLGDSALYLCASSLGGPGETEAFFGQGTRLTVV.